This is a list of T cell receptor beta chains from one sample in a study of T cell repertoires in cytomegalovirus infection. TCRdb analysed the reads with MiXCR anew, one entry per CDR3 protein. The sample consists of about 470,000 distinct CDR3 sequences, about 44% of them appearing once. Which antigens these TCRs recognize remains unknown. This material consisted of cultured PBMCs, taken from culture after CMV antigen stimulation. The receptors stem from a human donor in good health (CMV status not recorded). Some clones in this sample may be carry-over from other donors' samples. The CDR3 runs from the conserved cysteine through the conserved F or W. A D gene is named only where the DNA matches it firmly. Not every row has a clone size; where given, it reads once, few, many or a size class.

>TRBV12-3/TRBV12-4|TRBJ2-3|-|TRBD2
TGTGCCAGCAGTCCCCCTAGCGGGGGGGCTGGTACGCAGTATTTT
CASSPPSGGAGTQYF
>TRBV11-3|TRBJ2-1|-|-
TGTGCCAGCAGCTCGATTGGGACAGAGCAGTTCTTC
CASSSIGTEQFF
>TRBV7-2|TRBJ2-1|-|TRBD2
TGTGCCAGCAGCTTTATGTGGGGGGGTTACAATGAGCAGTTCTTC
CASSFMWGGYNEQFF
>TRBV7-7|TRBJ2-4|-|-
TGTGGGAGCAGAAACATTCAGTACTTC
CGSRNIQYF
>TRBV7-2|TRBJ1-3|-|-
TGTGCCAGCAGCCTCGGACAGAACTCTGGAAACACCATATATTTT
CASSLGQNSGNTIYF
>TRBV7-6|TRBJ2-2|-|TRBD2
TGTGCCAGCAGCGAGGGACTAGCGGGTGGAACCGGGGAGCTGTTTTTT
CASSEGLAGGTGELFF
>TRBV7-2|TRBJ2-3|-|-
TGTGCCAGCGGGCCGCAAGGTCTGGATACGCAGTATTTT
CASGPQGLDTQYF
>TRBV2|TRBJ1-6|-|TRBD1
TGTGCCAGCGGGACAGATAATTCACCCCTCCACTTT
CASGTDNSPLHF
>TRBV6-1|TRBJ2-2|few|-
TGTGCCAGCAGTGAATTTGTGGGAGGTACCGGGGAGCTGTTTTTT
CASSEFVGGTGELFF
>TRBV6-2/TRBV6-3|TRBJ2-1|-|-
TGTGCCAGCACAGGGCCGGTTGAGCAGTTCTTC
CASTGPVEQFF
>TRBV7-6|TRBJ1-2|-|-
TGTGCCAGCAGCTTAGCTACAGGAATTACGTTTTATGGCTACACCTTC
CASSLATGITFYGYTF
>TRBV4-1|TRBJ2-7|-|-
TGCGCCAGCAGCCAATCACTGACACAGACCTACGAGCAGTACTTC
CASSQSLTQTYEQYF
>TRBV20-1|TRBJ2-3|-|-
TGCAGTGCTGCGTCGGCAGATACGCAGTATTTT
CSAASADTQYF
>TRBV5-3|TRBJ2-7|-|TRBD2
TGTGCCAGCAGCCGAGGGGGTAGCGGGGCGCCCTACGAGCAGTACTTC
CASSRGGSGAPYEQYF
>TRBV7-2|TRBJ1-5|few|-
TGTGCCAGCAGCTTACCCAGCACCGGAACTCAGCATTTT
CASSLPSTGTQHF
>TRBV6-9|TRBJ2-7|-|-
TGTGCCAGCAGTTCCATCGTGGGGATTTTCCACGAGCAGTACTTC
CASSSIVGIFHEQYF
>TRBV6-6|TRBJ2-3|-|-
TGTGCCAGCAGTTATGGGGGGACGGGCACAGATACGCAGTATTTT
CASSYGGTGTDTQYF
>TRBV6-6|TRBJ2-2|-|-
TGTGCCGCTGGCAGGGAGTACACCGGGGAGCTGTTTTTT
CAAGREYTGELFF
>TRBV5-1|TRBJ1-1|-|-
TGCGCCAGCAGAGGCACTACAGGGTTGACTGAAGCTTTCTTT
CASRGTTGLTEAFF
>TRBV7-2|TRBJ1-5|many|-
TGTGCCAGCAGCTTATGGCCTTTGTGGGGAGGCGGCAATCAGCCCCAGCATTTT
CASSLWPLWGGGNQPQHF